This TCR beta chain was sequenced in a study of blood T cell repertoires in COVID-19. Study overall: Spain, Italy and the United States supplied samples that represented acute and convalescent COVID-19.

Germline values: CDR1 SGHTS, CDR2 YDEGEE. The V and J ends lost 5 bases and 6 bases, in that order; junction bases with no gene match: 23. CDR3 length: 19 residues. Original handling: Amplified reference gene primers provided the basis for estimating nucleated cell counts. Only in-frame clones appear in the TCRdb table, and some are missing; sequencing was by immunoSEQ multiplex PCR. V, J and clone size were drawn from that table, and D and trimming were deduced from the DNA. The table includes roughly 160,000 clones, approximately 85% detected once. While infection was still active, Seattle patients were enrolled and then followed longitudinally.

The sequence was obtained from an elderly man with COVID-19, enrolled during active disease. Input material: peripheral blood. The chain is built from TRBV5-8 and TRBJ1-5, with 7 bases identical to TRBD1. The CDR3 region has the DNA TGTGCCAGCAGAGAGGGATTTTCCGGGACAGTTCTAAGGGGTCAGCCCCAGCATTTT. It translates to CASREGFSGTVLRGQPQHF.